Shown below are 26 T cell receptor beta chains from a single sample sequenced in a study of blood T cell repertoires in COVID-19. The method was immunoSEQ multiplex PCR; TCRdb's version includes in-frame clones alone and lacks a portion of them. The sample has a few hundred thousand clones, less than 95% seen once. The sample consisted of PBMCs or T cells enriched from blood (not recorded which). Every receptor here comes from a man younger than 35 who had recovered from COVID-19.

The chain links TRBV11-1 to TRBJ2-2; 11 bases agree with TRBD2. CDR3 length: 14 residues. J lost 6 bases, V lost 5 bases, and 2 bases had no gene match. CDR1 is SGHAT and CDR2 is FQDESV in the germline V gene (reference sequence). The CDR3 bases are TGTGCCAGCAGCCCACTAGCGGGAGCCGGGGAGCTGTTTTTT. Residues: CASSPLAGAGELFF.

The genes are TRBV11-2 and TRBJ2-1; no reliable D call. Germline V CDR1 and CDR2: SGHAT, FQNNGV. CDR3 length: 12 residues. V lost 5 bases to trimming and J lost 15 bases, with 17 bases between them. DNA of the CDR3: TGTGCCAGCAGCCGAATAATAATGAGTCTGTTCTTC. It translates to CASSRIIMSLFF.

The V and J genes are TRBV29-1 and TRBJ1-1; 7 nucleotides agree with TRBD1. Germline assignment: CDR1 SQVTM and CDR2 ANQGSEA. With 3 bases clipped from V and 7 bases from J, the junction kept 20 bases outside the gene matches. This CDR3 region has 17 residues. Here the CDR3 DNA reads TGCAGCGTTGACAAGGGCAGGGACAGCATCCACGGGGATGAAGCTTTCTTT. This codes for CSVDKGRDSIHGDEAFF.

J is TRBJ1-3 and V is TRBV19; D is unresolved. V lost 2 bases and J 2 bases, leaving 10 bases between the germline ends. Germline V CDR1 and CDR2: LNHDA, SQIVND (reference sequence). The CDR3 consists of 15 residues. DNA for the CDR3: TGTGCCAGTAGTATACTGGCTCAGGCTGGAAACACCATATATTTT. Amino acids: CASSILAQAGNTIYF.

The rearrangement uses TRBV3-1 (or the pseudogene TRBV3-2) and TRBJ1-2; D is ambiguous. The CDR3 is made up of 15 amino acids. V was clipped by 0 bases and J by 3 bases, with 11 bases between them. Per germline, CDR1 LGHDT and CDR2 YNNKEL (reference sequence). CDR3 loop: CASSQDRVTYYGYTF. CDR3 DNA: TGTGCCAGCAGCCAAGATCGGGTGACCTACTATGGCTACACCTTC.

This clone has only one observation. The chain couples TRBV12-3 or TRBV12-4 to TRBJ1-2, with TRBD1 matching 8 bases. V gave up 4 bases and J gave up 4 bases; unmatched junction bases: 2. The CDR3 is 13 residues long. The DNA for the CDR3 is TGTGCCAGCAGTTGGACAGGGCGCTATGGCTACACCTTC. Translated: CASSWTGRYGYTF.

A single count supports this clone. This chain's CDR3 is CASSPAGAGETQYF. The CDR3 DNA reads as TGTGCCAGCAGCCCGGCGGGGGCAGGAGAGACCCAGTACTTC. The chain links TRBV7-8 to TRBJ2-5; D perhaps matches TRBD2 (7 bases). V was trimmed by 5 bases and J by 4 bases, leaving 14 bases between them. CDR1 is SGHVS and CDR2 is FQNEAQ in the germline V gene. The CDR3 is 14 amino acids.

This chain joins TRBV18 and TRBJ1-1, with no clear D. Germline assignment: CDR1 KGHSH and CDR2 LQKENI. The CDR3 loop spans 14 amino acids. V was shortened by 3 bases and J by 1 base, with 9 bases between the two germline ends. CDR3 nucleotides: TGTGCCAGCTCACCGGGCAAAGGGAACACTGAAGCTTTCTTT. Translating it yields CASSPGKGNTEAFF.

This clone was counted at least ten times. The chain links TRBV19 to TRBJ1-5; 11 nucleotides agree with TRBD1. V shed 5 bases and J 6 bases; nucleotides not matched to a gene: 6. CDR3 length equals 15 residues. Germline V gene sequence: CDR1 LNHDA, CDR2 SQIVND (reference sequence). CDR3 DNA: TGTGCCAGTAGTGGGGACAGGGGGGTCGGTCAGCCCCAGCATTTT. It encodes CASSGDRGVGQPQHF.

The rearrangement joins TRBV5-1 to TRBJ1-4; 8 bases agree with TRBD1. This CDR3 has 13 amino acids. J lost 14 bases, V lost 0 bases, and 6 bases had no gene match. Germline-derived CDR1 and CDR2 are SGHRS and YFSETQ. The CDR3 spells CASSLEMGQALFF. CDR3 nucleotide sequence: TGCGCCAGCAGCTTGGAAATGGGACAGGCTCTGTTTTTT. Full variable domain (remainder filled in from reference TRBV5-1 and TRBJ1-4): KAGVTQTPRYLIKTRGQQVTLSCSPISGHRSVSWYQQTPGQGLQFLFEYFSETQRNKGNFPGRFSGRQFSNSRSEMNVSTLELGDSALYLCASSLEMGQALFFGSGTQLSVL.

This clone was detected only once. This chain connects TRBV5-4 to TRBJ1-6; 7 positions match TRBD1. In germline, CDR1 is SGHNT, CDR2 YYREEE (reference sequence). V was clipped by 2 bases and J by 7 bases; unmatched bases: 3. The CDR3 runs 14 residues. The CDR3 DNA reads TGTGCCAGCAGCTTACAGGGGTCGAATTCACCCCTCCACTTT. Translation: CASSLQGSNSPLHF.

V and J are TRBV6-1 and TRBJ2-2; 9 bases map to TRBD1. Trimming removed 0 bases from V and 5 bases from J; junction bases left unmatched: 1. The CDR3 contains 15 residues. Germline V lookup: CDR1 MNHNS, CDR2 SASEGT. CDR3 amino acids: CASSEAGQGTGELFF. The CDR3 bases are TGTGCCAGCAGTGAAGCGGGACAGGGAACCGGGGAGCTGTTTTTT.

The J gene is TRBJ2-1, the V gene TRBV19; maybe TRBD2 (6 bases). In germline, CDR1 is LNHDA, CDR2 SQIVND (reference sequence). V shed 7 bases and J shed 0 bases, with 16 bases lying between them. The CDR3 loop spans 16 amino acids. The CDR3 DNA reads TGTGCCAGTAAGGGGCTGGCGGGGCCCTCCTACAATGAGCAGTTCTTC. The encoded protein is CASKGLAGPSYNEQFF.

The chain recombines TRBV6-5 with TRBJ1-6; 9 positions agree with TRBD1. The CDR3 is 15 residues long. The V gene end was trimmed by 1 base and the J gene end by 7 bases; junction bases not matched to a gene: 2. Per the germline V gene, CDR1 is MNHEY and CDR2 is SVGAGI. CDR3 amino acids: CASSYFGTGNSPLHF. The CDR3 region has the DNA TGTGCCAGCAGTTACTTTGGGACAGGGAATTCACCCCTCCACTTT.

J is TRBJ1-1 and V is TRBV18; D unresolved. Germline V gene data show CDR1 as KGHSH and CDR2 as LQKENI. The CDR3 contains 13 residues. V lost 3 bases and J lost 10, with 15 bases in between. CDR3 loop: CASSPTSVILAFF. Here the CDR3 DNA reads TGTGCCAGCTCACCCACTAGCGTCATTCTAGCTTTCTTT.

V usage is TRBV11-2 and J usage is TRBJ1-3; D is possibly TRBD1 (5 bases). The V gene lost 4 bases and the J gene lost 1 base, with 14 bases spanning the gap. The CDR3 sequence is 16 residues long. Germline assignment: CDR1 SGHAT and CDR2 FQNNGV. Here the CDR3 reads CASSSRQKESGNTIYF. DNA for the CDR3: TGTGCCAGCAGCTCGCGACAGAAAGAGTCTGGAAACACCATATATTTT.

The chain recombines TRBV27 with TRBJ1-1; D is ambiguous. V lost 7 bases and J 9 bases, leaving 18 bases between the germline ends. The CDR3 length is 13 residues. The germline gives CDR1 MNHEY, CDR2 SMNVEV (reference sequence). The CDR3 DNA follows: TGTGCCAGCAATCCGACTACGGTGGGAAAAGCTTTCTTT. Translation: CASNPTTVGKAFF.

J is TRBJ1-2 and V is TRBV28, with no clear D. V lost 5 bases and J 4 bases, leaving 14 bases between the germline ends. The CDR3 loop spans 14 amino acids. Germline CDR1 and CDR2: MDHEN and SYDVKM. In nucleotides, the CDR3 is TGTGCCAGCAGTCTAGCGACACAAGTCTATGGCTACACCTTC. This codes for CASSLATQVYGYTF.

The chain recombines TRBV28 with TRBJ1-4; 9 bases map to TRBD1. Trimming at V came to 6 bases and at J to 7 bases, leaving 12 bases not matched to a gene. The CDR3 covers 16 residues. Germline values: CDR1 MDHEN, CDR2 SYDVKM. CDR3 sequence (DNA): TGTGCCAGCAGACCGACGTCGGGACAGGGAGGTGAAAAACTGTTTTTT. This encodes CASRPTSGQGGEKLFF.

A single count supports this clone. The chain couples TRBV9 to TRBJ1-2; possible D gene TRBD1, 6 bases. This CDR3 is built from 15 residues. From germline, CDR1 is SGDLS and CDR2 YYNGEE. V lost 0 bases, J lost 2 bases, and 11 bases lay in between. The CDR3 nucleotides read TGTGCCAGCAGCGTAGTAACAGGGACCAACTATGGCTACACCTTC. Amino acids: CASSVVTGTNYGYTF.

The chain links TRBV5-8 to TRBJ2-5, with 10 positions matching TRBD1. V shed 4 bases, J shed 5 bases, and the junction held 8 bases outside the gene matches. The CDR3 totals 15 residues. Germline V gene data show CDR1 as SGHTS and CDR2 as YDEGEE. The CDR3 coding sequence is TGTGCCAGCAGCCCGGGGACAGGGGCAGGGGAGACCCAGTACTTC. Translating it yields CASSPGTGAGETQYF.

V is TRBV10-3 and J is TRBJ1-1; D might be TRBD1 (6 bases). Trimming left V 6 bases short and J 6 bases short, with 17 bases between. The CDR3 contains 14 residues. CDR1 and CDR2 (germline): ENHRY, SYGVKD. The CDR3, as DNA: TGTGCCATCAGGATGACAGGTGAGGCTCCTGAAGCTTTCTTT. This encodes CAIRMTGEAPEAFF.

CDR3: CATQPDRGRYEQYF. DNA of the CDR3: TGTGCCACCCAACCGGACAGGGGGAGATACGAGCAGTACTTC. The chain carries TRBV15 and TRBJ2-7; 10 nucleotides line up with TRBD1. Germline CDR1 and CDR2: LNHNV and YYDKDF (reference sequence). This CDR3 is 14 amino acids long. J lost 4 bases, V lost 8 bases, and 8 bases had no gene match.

V usage is TRBV5-6 and J usage is TRBJ1-5; 8 bases match TRBD1. The V segment lost 3 bases and the J segment 3 bases; nucleotides outside the gene matches: 5. Germline V gives CDR1 SGHDT, CDR2 YYEEEE. The CDR3 loop spans 15 amino acids. CDR3 residues: CASSSKDRANQPQHF. CDR3 nucleotides: TGTGCCAGCAGCTCGAAGGACAGGGCCAATCAGCCCCAGCATTTT.

The chain is built from TRBV7-9 and TRBJ1-1; D remains ambiguous. Looked up from germline, CDR1 is SEHNR and CDR2 is FQNEAQ (reference sequence). The CDR3 runs to 13 residues. Trimming removed 5 bases from V and 1 base from J, with 8 bases in between. The CDR3: CASSPPGNTEAFF. CDR3 sequence (DNA): TGTGCCAGCAGCCCCCCGGGGAACACTGAAGCTTTCTTT.

The chain has TRBV7-7 and TRBJ2-5; TRBD1 is a possible D gene (6 bases). Germline-derived CDR1 and CDR2 are SSHAT and FNYEAQ (reference sequence). CDR3 length: 16 amino acids. Trimming cost V 5 bases and J 1 base, with 17 bases left between them. CDR3 in amino acids: CASSPLGGGFQETQYF. The CDR3 DNA is TGTGCCAGCAGCCCTCTGGGTGGGGGCTTCCAAGAGACCCAGTACTTC. The whole variable domain, remainder taken from reference TRBV7-7 and TRBJ2-5, is GAGVSQSPRYKVTKRGQDVTLRCDPISSHATLYWYQQALGQGPEFLTYFNYEAQPDKSGLPSDRFSAERPEGSISTLTIQRTEQRDSAMYRCASSPLGGGFQETQYFGPGTRLLVL.